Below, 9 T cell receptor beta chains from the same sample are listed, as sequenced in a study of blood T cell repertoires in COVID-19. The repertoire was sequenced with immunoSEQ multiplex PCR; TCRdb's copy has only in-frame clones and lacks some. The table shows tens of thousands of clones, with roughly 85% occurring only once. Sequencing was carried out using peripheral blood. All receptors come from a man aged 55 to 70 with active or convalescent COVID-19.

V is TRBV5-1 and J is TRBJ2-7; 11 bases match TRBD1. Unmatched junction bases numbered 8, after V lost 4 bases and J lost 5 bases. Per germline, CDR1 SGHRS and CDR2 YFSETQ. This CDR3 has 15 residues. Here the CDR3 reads CASSLLGQGADEQYF. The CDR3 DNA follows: TGCGCCAGCAGCCTACTTGGACAGGGGGCCGACGAGCAGTACTTC.

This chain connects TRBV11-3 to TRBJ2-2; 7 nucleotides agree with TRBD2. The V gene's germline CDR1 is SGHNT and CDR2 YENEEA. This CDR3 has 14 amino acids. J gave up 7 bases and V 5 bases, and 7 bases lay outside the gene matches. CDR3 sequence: CASSVRTRSGELFF. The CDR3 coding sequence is TGTGCCAGCAGCGTCCGGACTAGAAGCGGGGAGCTGTTTTTT.

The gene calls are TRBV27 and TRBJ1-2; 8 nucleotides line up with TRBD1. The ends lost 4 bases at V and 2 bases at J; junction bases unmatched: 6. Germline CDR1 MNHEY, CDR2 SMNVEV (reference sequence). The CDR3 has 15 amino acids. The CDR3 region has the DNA TGTGCCAGCAGTTCCCTGGACAGGGCCAACTATGGCTACACCTTC. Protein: CASSSLDRANYGYTF.

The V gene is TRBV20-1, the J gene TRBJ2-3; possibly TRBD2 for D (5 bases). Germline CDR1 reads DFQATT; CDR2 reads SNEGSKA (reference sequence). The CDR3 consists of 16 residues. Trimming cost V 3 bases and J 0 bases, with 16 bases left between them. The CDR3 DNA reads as TGCAGTGCTAGTGCCACGTGGGAGTCTAGCACAGATACGCAGTATTTT. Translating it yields CSASATWESSTDTQYF.

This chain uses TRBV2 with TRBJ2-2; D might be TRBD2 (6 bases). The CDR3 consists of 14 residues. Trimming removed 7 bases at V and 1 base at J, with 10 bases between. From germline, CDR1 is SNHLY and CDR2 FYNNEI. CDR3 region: CASNSGENTGELFF. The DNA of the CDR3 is TGTGCCAGCAATTCGGGGGAGAACACCGGGGAGCTGTTTTTT.

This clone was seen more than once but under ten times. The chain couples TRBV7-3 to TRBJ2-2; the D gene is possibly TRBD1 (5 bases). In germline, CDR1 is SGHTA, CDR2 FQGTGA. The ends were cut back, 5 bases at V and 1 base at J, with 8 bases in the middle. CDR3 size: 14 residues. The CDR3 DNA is TGTGCCAGCAGCCCGACAGTGAACACCGGGGAGCTGTTTTTT. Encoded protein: CASSPTVNTGELFF.

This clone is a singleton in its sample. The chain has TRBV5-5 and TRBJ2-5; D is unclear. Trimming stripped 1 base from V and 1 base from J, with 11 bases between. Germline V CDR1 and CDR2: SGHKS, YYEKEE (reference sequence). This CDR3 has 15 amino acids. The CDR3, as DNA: TGTGCCAGCAGCTTGAGGTACAGAGTCCAAGAGACCCAGTACTTC. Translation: CASSLRYRVQETQYF.

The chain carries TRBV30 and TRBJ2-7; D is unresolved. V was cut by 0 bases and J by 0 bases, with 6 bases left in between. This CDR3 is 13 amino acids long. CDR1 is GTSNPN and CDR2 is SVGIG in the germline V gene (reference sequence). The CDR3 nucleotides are TGTGCCTGGAGTGTACTGGTCTCCTACGAGCAGTACTTC. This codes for CAWSVLVSYEQYF.

CDR3 nucleotides: TGCGCCAGCAGCCAAGAGGGCAGGTACAATCAGCCCCAGCATTTT. Residues: CASSQEGRYNQPQHF. The V and J genes are TRBV4-1 and TRBJ1-5; D gene unclear. Germline CDR1 reads MGHRA; CDR2 reads YSYEKL. V dropped 0 bases and J dropped 3 bases, with 9 bases sitting between them. The CDR3 is made up of 15 amino acids.